This is a list of T cell receptor beta chains from one sample in a study of T cell changes during pregnancy in multiple sclerosis. The method was immunoSEQ multiplex PCR; TCRdb's version includes in-frame clones alone and lacks a portion of them. The data hold some 99,000 clones, with about 91% observed a single time. Sequencing was performed on peripheral blood, taken after pregnancy. Receptor source: a female donor in good health, enrolled as a control in a pregnancy study. CDR3s include the opening cysteine and the closing phenylalanine or tryptophan. The D gene is left open where the match is weak. Size values are once, few and many counts, or a class for expanded clones, and some rows have none.

D gene	V gene	clone size	J gene	CDR3 DNA	CDR3 protein
TRBD2	TRBV10-3	-	TRBJ2-3	TGTGCCATCAGTTCGAGCGGGAGCGAAGCAGATACGCAGTATTTT	CAISSSGSEADTQYF
-	TRBV5-1	-	TRBJ2-7	TGCGCCAGCAGCCACTCGGGGGCGGGAGAGAACGAGCAGTACTTC	CASSHSGAGENEQYF
-	TRBV11-2	once	TRBJ2-3	TGTGCCAGCAGCTTAGATCCCGTAGATACGCAGTATTTT	CASSLDPVDTQYF
TRBD1	TRBV5-1	-	TRBJ1-2	TGCGCCAGCAGCTCGGGACAGGCGATTAACTATGGCTACACCTTC	CASSSGQAINYGYTF
TRBD1	TRBV18	-	TRBJ2-7	TGTGCCAGCTCACCCGGGACAGACTACGAGCAGTACTTC	CASSPGTDYEQYF
TRBD1	TRBV6-5	-	TRBJ2-3	TGTGCCAGCAGTTACTCGACAGGGCGCACAGATACGCAGTATTTT	CASSYSTGRTDTQYF
-	TRBV6-5	-	TRBJ2-7	TGTGCCAGCAGTCGGCGGGGACTTCTCTCCTACGAGCAGTACTTC	CASSRRGLLSYEQYF
TRBD1	TRBV12-5	-	TRBJ1-6	TGTGCTAGTGGTTTGGCCGGTGGACAGGGGAATTCACCCCTCCACTTT	CASGLAGGQGNSPLHF
TRBD1	TRBV19	-	TRBJ1-1	TGTGCCAGTAGTTCCCGGGACAGGCGACAATCAAACATGAACACTGAAGCTTTCTTT	CASSSRDRRQSNMNTEAFF
-	TRBV5-6	-	TRBJ2-1	TGTGCCAGCAGCTTCCTAGCCAACGCCTACAATGAGCAGTTCTTC	CASSFLANAYNEQFF
-	TRBV5-1	once	TRBJ2-6	TGCGCCAGCAGCTTGGAGGCAGGGTTGACTGGGGCCAACGTCCTGACTTTC	CASSLEAGLTGANVLTF
-	TRBV9	once	TRBJ2-1	TGTGCCAGCAGCGTAGGGGGTAGCCACGGGGGTGATGAGCAGTTCTTC	CASSVGGSHGGDEQFF
TRBD1	TRBV5-1	-	TRBJ1-4	TGCGCCAGCAGCTTGGGCGACAGGGGATCTAATGAAAAACTGTTTTTT	CASSLGDRGSNEKLFF
-	TRBV4-1	-	TRBJ2-5	TGCGCCAGCAGCCATTGGACAAAAGAGACCCAGTACTTC	CASSHWTKETQYF
-	TRBV27	-	TRBJ2-3	TGTGCCAGCAGTTGGAGGGGAGATACGCAGTATTTT	CASSWRGDTQYF
-	TRBV29-1	-	TRBJ1-3	TGCAGCGCCGTAACTGGAAACACCATATATTTT	CSAVTGNTIYF
-	TRBV7-8	-	TRBJ1-1	TGTGCCAGCCTGGACGGAGGAATGAACACTGAAGCTTTCTTT	CASLDGGMNTEAFF
-	TRBV5-1	-	TRBJ2-6	TGCGCCAGCACTAGTGGAACTGTAGGGGCCAACGTCCTGACTTTC	CASTSGTVGANVLTF
-	TRBV18	-	TRBJ1-1	TGTGCCAGCTCACCACAGGGCGGACGGGGGAGGGTAACTGAAGCTTTCTTT	CASSPQGGRGRVTEAFF
-	TRBV2	-	TRBJ2-7	TGTGCCAGCAGTCCTACTTACGTCGAGCAGTACTTC	CASSPTYVEQYF
-	TRBV27	-	TRBJ1-5	TGTGCCAGCGGAGGGGACCAGCCCCAGCATTTT	CASGGDQPQHF
-	TRBV6-5	-	TRBJ1-1	TGTGCCAGCAGTTACCTCCCGGGGGGGAACACTGAAGCTTTCTTT	CASSYLPGGNTEAFF
-	TRBV30	-	TRBJ2-2	TGTGCCTGGAGTGTACTGGGCTTTGGGGAGCTGTTTTTT	CAWSVLGFGELFF
TRBD1	TRBV10-1	-	TRBJ1-1	TGCGCCAGCAGTGATACGGCAGGGGGCTCTGAAGCTTTCTTT	CASSDTAGGSEAFF
-	TRBV7-9	-	TRBJ2-5	TGTGCCAGCAGCTTCGATCCAGAAGAGACCCAGTACTTC	CASSFDPEETQYF
TRBD1	TRBV6-1	-	TRBJ2-1	TGTGCCAGCAGTGGTTTGACAGGGGGGCCCTACAATGAGCAGTTCTTC	CASSGLTGGPYNEQFF
TRBD2	TRBV4-1	-	TRBJ2-3	TGCGCCAGCAGCCTACGACTAGCGGGGGGGCCCGGCACAGATACGCAGTATTTT	CASSLRLAGGPGTDTQYF
-	TRBV5-1	-	TRBJ2-5	TGCGCCAGCAGCCCTCCGTGGACAAGAGAGACCCAGTACTTC	CASSPPWTRETQYF
TRBD1	TRBV28	-	TRBJ1-4	TGTGCCAGCAGTTGGGGGACAGGTGGTGAAAAACTGTTTTTT	CASSWGTGGEKLFF
TRBD1	TRBV14	-	TRBJ2-2	TGTGCCAGCAGCCCCTTGGGGACAGGGGGCACCGGGGAGCTGTTTTTT	CASSPLGTGGTGELFF
-	TRBV13	-	TRBJ2-7	TGTGCCAGCAGCCCCGAGCTATCCCACGAGCAGTACTTC	CASSPELSHEQYF
TRBD2	TRBV7-6	-	TRBJ2-1	TGTGCCAGCAGCTTATCCGGGGGGGCGGCTGAGCAGTTCTTC	CASSLSGGAAEQFF
TRBD1	TRBV7-2	-	TRBJ1-5	TGTGCCAGCAGCCCCTCAGGGGGTATTCAGCCCCAGCATTTT	CASSPSGGIQPQHF